This record looks at one TCR beta chain sequence and its context. This sample is drawn from a study of cytomegalovirus exposure and HLA in healthy donors. Both 60 Vbeta primers and 13 Jbeta primers went into the PCR. TCRdb's copy holds only in-frame clones and misses some; the assay was immunoSEQ multiplex PCR. The top ten hold about 4.5% of the sample, which has about 160,000 clones, 65% to 80% seen once. The germline V gene has CDR1 SGDLS and CDR2 YYNGEE. Trimming took 3 bases from V and 0 from J; bases not matched to a gene: 2. CDR3 size: 16 residues. The origin of this receptor is a man aged 40-49 years in good health and CMV-seronegative. The chain has TRBV9 and TRBJ2-5; 13 bases map to TRBD2. The sequencing input was PBMCs. CDR3 sequence (DNA): TGTGCCAGCAGCGCCGGACTAGCGGGGGACCAAGAGACCCAGTACTTC. It is translated as CASSAGLAGDQETQYF.